The rows below give T cell receptor beta chains drawn from one sample of a study of cytotoxic CD8 clonotypes in ibrutinib-treated CLL. Profiling relied on immunoSEQ multiplex PCR, and the TCRdb table lists in-frame clones only, not all of them. In the table there are about 160,000 clones, about 80% of which are singletons. Sample: PBMCs, taken after 12 months of ibrutinib treatment. The receptors come from a human donor with chronic lymphocytic leukemia. Both conserved end residues are part of each CDR3. Fields, in order: clone size, V gene, CDR3 protein. Rows give clone size only sometimes, using once, few, many, or a class for an expanded clone.

>NA|TRBV15
CATSPQGSYGYTF
>few|TRBV5-4
CASSLGFVSGELFF
>NA|TRBV11-1
CASSWGLAGYNEQFF
>NA|TRBV29-1
CSVSERESHF
>few|TRBV10-3
CAISVGAEQYF
>NA|TRBV28
CASRGHSSRSYNEQFF
>once|TRBV4-3
CASSQDLDYVAGNTIYF
>NA|TRBV30
CAWNSRGARSPLHF
>NA|TRBV28
CASSFGQGGFNYGYTF
>few|TRBV28
CASIGGPNQPQHF
>NA|TRBV28
CASSATIEAAGELFF
>NA|TRBV9
CASSVGQGGNTIYF
>NA|TRBV28
CASKKIQENTEAFF
>NA|TRBV23-1
CASSHPDRAASPLHF
>NA|TRBV28
CASLRRSRGETQYF
>NA|TRBV2
CASSEPRVPDTQYF
>NA|TRBV7-2
CASSLAPGQGYEQYF
>NA|TRBV5-1
CASSLTPNRGNYEQYF
>NA|TRBV4-3
CASSHRQGIDEQFF
>NA|TRBV21-1
CASSYPCGGYEQYF
>once|TRBV27
CASSPRVQETQYF
>few|TRBV27
CASSLSAGNTEAFF
>NA|TRBV5-4
CASSLAGGQGNEQFF
>once|TRBV7-2
CASSFPRDSLPYEQYF
>few|TRBV7-9
CASPIPIAGPRANVLTF
>NA|TRBV5-1
CASSIQGVSSYEQYF
>NA|TRBV25-1
CASSEYGAGGNTIYF
>NA|TRBV28
CASSPGQLGEQYF
>NA|TRBV7-8
CASSPSYTSGGRNGELFF
>NA|TRBV18
CASSPSGTGATEAFF
>few|TRBV7-9
CASSPGGPYGYTF
>NA|TRBV5-1
CASNTGRFQETQYF
>NA|TRBV29-1
CSGGTRSSYNEQFF
>NA|TRBV28
CASSRGGRTATNEKLFF
>NA|TRBV18
CASSRTSGSVKDSYEQYF
>NA|TRBV29-1
CSVEKQGINTEAFF
>NA|TRBV7-7
CASSLSPSYEQYF
>NA|TRBV5-4
CASSPYRPYGYTF
>NA|TRBV9
CASSVGGPLQETQYF
>NA|TRBV18
CASSRSGAVTDTQYF
>once|TRBV6-5
CASSRYDRGPYEQYF
>NA|TRBV6-6
CASSYRPATNEKLFF
>NA|TRBV6-5
CASSRQSANTIYF
>NA|TRBV7-7
CASSSGQGVQETQYF
>few|TRBV4-3
CASSQGLRWTGGNLSEDTEAFF
>NA|TRBV4-1
CASSQLAVGGTDTQYF
>NA|TRBV19
CASSIDGTAISTDTQYF
>NA|TRBV28
CASKRGDHYGYTF
>few|TRBV19
CASSIVGSTYEQYF
>NA|TRBV7-3
CASSWTSGDYEQYF
>NA|TRBV5-4
CASSSAGRSLDNTIYF
>once|TRBV7-9
CASSSLAGSTDTQYF
>NA|TRBV28
CASRTRGALGNQPQHF
>NA|TRBV5-1
CASSLSGTSAATGELFF
>NA|TRBV27
CASSSPRDSPNYEQYF
>NA|TRBV10-1
CASSGSGGGPEAFF
>NA|TRBV9
CASGRGRGNQPQHF